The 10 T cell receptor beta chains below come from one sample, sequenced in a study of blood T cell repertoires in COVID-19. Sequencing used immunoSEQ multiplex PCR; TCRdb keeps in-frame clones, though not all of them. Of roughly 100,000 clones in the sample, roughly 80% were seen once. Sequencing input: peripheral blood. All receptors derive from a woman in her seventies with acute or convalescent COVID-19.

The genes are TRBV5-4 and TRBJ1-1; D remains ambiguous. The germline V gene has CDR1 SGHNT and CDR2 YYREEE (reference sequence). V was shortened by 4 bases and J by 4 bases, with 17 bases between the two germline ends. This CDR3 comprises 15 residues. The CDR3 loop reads CASSEGGEVGTEAFF. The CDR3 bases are TGTGCCAGCAGCGAGGGCGGGGAAGTTGGCACTGAAGCTTTCTTT.

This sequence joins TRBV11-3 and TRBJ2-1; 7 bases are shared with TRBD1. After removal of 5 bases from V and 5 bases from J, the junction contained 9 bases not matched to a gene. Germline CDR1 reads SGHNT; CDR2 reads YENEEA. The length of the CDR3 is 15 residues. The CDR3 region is CASSPSTDRHNEQFF. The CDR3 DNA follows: TGTGCCAGCAGCCCGAGCACGGACAGGCACAATGAGCAGTTCTTC.

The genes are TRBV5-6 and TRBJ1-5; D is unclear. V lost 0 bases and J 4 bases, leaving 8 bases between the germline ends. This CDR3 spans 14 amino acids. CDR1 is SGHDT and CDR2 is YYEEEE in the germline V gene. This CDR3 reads CASSLGLANQPQHF. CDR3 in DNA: TGTGCCAGCAGCTTGGGATTGGCTAATCAGCCCCAGCATTTT.

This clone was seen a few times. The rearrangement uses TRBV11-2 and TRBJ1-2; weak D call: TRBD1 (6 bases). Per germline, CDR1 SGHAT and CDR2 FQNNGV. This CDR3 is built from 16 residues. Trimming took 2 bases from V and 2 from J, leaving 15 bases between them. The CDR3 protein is CASSLTGTRINYGYTF. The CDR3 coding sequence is TGTGCCAGCAGCTTAACAGGGACAAGGATAAACTATGGCTACACCTTC.

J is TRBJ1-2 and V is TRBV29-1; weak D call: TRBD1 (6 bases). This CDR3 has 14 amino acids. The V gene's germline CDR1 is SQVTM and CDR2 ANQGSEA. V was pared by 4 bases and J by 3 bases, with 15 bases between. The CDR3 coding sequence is TGCAGCGTTGTGTCTCGGGGGGCGGACTATGGCTACACCTTC. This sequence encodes CSVVSRGADYGYTF. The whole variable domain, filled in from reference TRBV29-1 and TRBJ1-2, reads SAVISQKPSRDICQRGTSLTIQCQVDSQVTMMFWYRQQPGQSLTLIATANQGSEATYESGFVIDKFPISRPNLTFSTLTVSNMSPEDSSIYLCSVVSRGADYGYTFGSGTRLTVV.

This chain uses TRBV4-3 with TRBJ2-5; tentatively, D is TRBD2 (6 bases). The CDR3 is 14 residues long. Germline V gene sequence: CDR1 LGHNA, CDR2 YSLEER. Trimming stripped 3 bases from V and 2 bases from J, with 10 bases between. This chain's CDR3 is CASSQEGFQETQYF. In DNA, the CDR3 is TGCGCCAGCAGCCAGGAGGGATTTCAAGAGACCCAGTACTTC.

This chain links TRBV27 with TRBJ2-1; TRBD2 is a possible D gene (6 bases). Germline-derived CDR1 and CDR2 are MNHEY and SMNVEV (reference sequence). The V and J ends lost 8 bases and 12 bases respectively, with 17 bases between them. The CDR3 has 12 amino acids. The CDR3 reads CASRGGNVGQFF. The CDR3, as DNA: TGTGCCAGCCGAGGAGGGAACGTTGGGCAGTTCTTC.

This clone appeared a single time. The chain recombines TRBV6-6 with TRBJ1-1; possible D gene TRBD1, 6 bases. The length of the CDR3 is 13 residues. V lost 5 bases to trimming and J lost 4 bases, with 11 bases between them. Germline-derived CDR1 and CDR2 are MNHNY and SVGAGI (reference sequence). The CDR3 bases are TGTGCCAGCAGTCTCCAGGGGTCCACTGAAGCTTTCTTT. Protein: CASSLQGSTEAFF.

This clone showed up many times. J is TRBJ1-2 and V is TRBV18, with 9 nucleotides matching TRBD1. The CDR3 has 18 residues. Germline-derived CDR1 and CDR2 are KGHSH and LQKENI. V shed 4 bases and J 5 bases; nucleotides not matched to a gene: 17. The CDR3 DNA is TGTGCCAGCTCACTCTTACAATTAGGGACAGGGACAATTTATGGCTACACCTTC. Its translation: CASSLLQLGTGTIYGYTF. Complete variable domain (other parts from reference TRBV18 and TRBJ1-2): NAGVMQNPRHLVRRRGQEARLRCSPMKGHSHVYWYRQLPEEGLKFMVYLQKENIIDESGMPKERFSAEFPKEGPSILRIQQVVRGDSAAYFCASSLLQLGTGTIYGYTFGSGTRLTVV.

The CDR3 nucleotides read TGTGCCAGCAGTCCGCGTGCCAGGGAAAAAGAGACCCAGTACTTC. It yields the protein CASSPRAREKETQYF. The genes are TRBV28 and TRBJ2-5; D is possibly TRBD1 (5 bases). With 5 bases removed from V and 3 bases from J, the gap between germline ends came to 16 bases. This CDR3 spans 15 amino acids. Germline V gene lookup returns CDR1 MDHEN and CDR2 SYDVKM.